This T cell receptor beta chain was captured in a study of shared clonotypes between healthy human individuals (dated by TCRdb to between 2020 and 2021). A note on the overall study: A few men and a couple of women, aged 18 to 49 years, made up the cohort. For each donor, CD4 naive and CD4 memory were each given three plates, CD8 naive was given two plates, and CD8 memory was given one plate. To estimate repertoire size and how much clonotypes are shared between individuals, the study performed deep sequencing of blood TCR repertoires from roughly five healthy adults. To increase sequencing depth and limit assay-specific biases, different laboratories used diverse techniques to prepare libraries and sequence TCR repertoires. Between about 0.8 and 8.9 billion PBMCs per donor were obtained by leukapheresis. Broader findings and caveats from the paper: Naive subsets generally had larger estimated clonotype richness than memory subsets did. Based on pairwise subsampling, the degree of clonotype sharing among donors was expected to be affected by sequencing depth. The small number of donors limited the genetic and exposure-history diversity represented. Sampling was restricted to blood, and TCR repertoires in tissues likely differ from the TCR repertoires found in blood. Incomplete sequencing was indicated by rarefaction of sorted-subset datasets, despite the large sequencing depth. Compared with non-shared clonotypes, clonotypes shared by all four sorted-subset donors had higher generation probabilities. Sharing across several donors was observed for approximately 5% of naive CD4, over 3% of naive CD8, 2.3% of memory CD4, and about 0.39% of memory CD8 clonotypes.

Using the deep immunoSEQ assay, multiplex PCR amplified TCR CDR3 regions from genomic DNA. Extracted genomic DNA from each cell subset was distributed evenly across all wells of several immunoSEQ 96-well plates, and each plate was treated as a replicate. For sorted subsets, approximately 210 ng genomic DNA, equal to some 30,000 T cell genomes, was loaded into each replicate PCR. Purified libraries were measured with a Qubit 3.0 fluorometer, size-checked on a Bioanalyzer 2100, and measured again with the KAPA Library Quantification kit. Every immunoSEQ 96-well plate was sequenced on a separate single-read 150-cycle Illumina NextSeq 550 flow cell. In the authors' own workflow: Because only junctional sequences without quality scores were contained in the immunoSEQ output, filtering matching that applied to full-length reads could not be performed. Sequences were annotated with PyIR, a Python wrapper for IgBLAST v1.9, and V/J genes and CDR3 were assigned using IMGT germline references. Reads were removed for weak V/J assignments (E-value above 1e-6), missing CDR3, stop codons, out-of-frame junctions, or ambiguous translated residues. A V3J clonotype was defined by an identical inferred V gene, J gene, and CDR3 amino acid sequence. Percentage overlap between repertoires was computed as shared unique clonotypes divided by the size of the smaller repertoire. Repertoire richness was assessed with RTK rarefaction, the Chao1 estimator, and Recon v2.1 estimates of unobserved clonotypes. Generation probabilities were computed with OLGA for all TCRbeta clonotypes obtained by the gDNA method from several donors. The table comes from immuneACCESS by way of TCRdb, which keeps in-frame sequences with V and J called. Part of the clones is missing from these tables; in studies checked, under half for an unresolved V gene and the rest for unknown reasons. That table is the source of V, J and clone size, and D and trimming were worked out from the DNA. This sample has over a million clones in its table, and approximately 97% of those were observed once. Roughly 1.1% of the sample comes from the top ten.

The V end gives up 2 bases and the J end 5 bases, leaving 8 bases in the junction not matched to a gene. CDR1 and CDR2, looked up from the germline V gene (reference sequence), are MNHEY and SMNVEV. The CDR3 measures 15 amino acids from cysteine to phenylalanine. This entry keeps only the CDR3 DNA: 45 bases, framed from base 1. On this clone itself: No antigen is known for it. No quality values exist for individual bases; no much larger clone is one base distant.

Donors were healthy HIV-negative adults with no recently reported acute infections or vaccinations. All donors were Caucasian adults living in Nashville, Tennessee, USA. CD4+ T cells were enriched by magnetic negative selection, after which naive cells were positively selected on CD45RA and the negative fraction was taken as the memory subset. Blood was collected by leukapheresis, and PBMCs were isolated by Ficoll-Histopaque density gradient centrifugation and then cryopreserved in liquid nitrogen vapor phase. Purity and quantity of every magnetically sorted T cell population were checked by analytical flow cytometry. Genomic DNA was isolated from every sorted fraction and measured by UV absorbance on a Nanodrop 2000c.

This sequence originates from a man younger than 45 in good health. Source material: naive CD4+ T cells sorted from blood. Taken with the paper, the label for cell subset or site translates to: CD45RA+ positively selected. The chain is encoded by TRBV27 joined to TRBJ2-5; 7 of the junction bases match TRBD1. The base sequence is TGTGCCAGCAGTTTAATAAAGGGGGCGAGGGAGACCCAGTACTTC. It codes for CASSLIKGARETQYF.